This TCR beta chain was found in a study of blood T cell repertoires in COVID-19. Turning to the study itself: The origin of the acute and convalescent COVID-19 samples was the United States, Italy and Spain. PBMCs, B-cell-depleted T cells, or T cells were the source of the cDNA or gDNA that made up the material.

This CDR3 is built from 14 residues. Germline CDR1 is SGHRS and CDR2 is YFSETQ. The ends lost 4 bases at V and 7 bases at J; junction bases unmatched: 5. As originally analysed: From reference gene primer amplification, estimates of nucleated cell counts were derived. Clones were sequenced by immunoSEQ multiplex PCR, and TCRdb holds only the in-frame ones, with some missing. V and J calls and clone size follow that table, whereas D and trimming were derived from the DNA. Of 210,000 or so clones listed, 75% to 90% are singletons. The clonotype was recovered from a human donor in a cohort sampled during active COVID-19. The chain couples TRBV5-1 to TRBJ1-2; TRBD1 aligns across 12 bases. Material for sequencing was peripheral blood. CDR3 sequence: CASSVGQGAVGYTF. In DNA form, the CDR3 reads TGCGCCAGCAGCGTGGGACAGGGGGCTGTTGGCTACACCTTC.